Described below is a single TCR beta chain sequence and its context. Trimming stripped 5 bases from V and 4 bases from J, with 9 bases between. In germline, CDR1 is SGHAT, CDR2 FQDESV (reference sequence). CDR3 length equals 13 residues. This entry belongs to a study of blood T cell repertoires in COVID-19. On the study more broadly: The United States, Italy and Spain supplied acute and convalescent COVID-19 samples. In each case, the material was cDNA or gDNA derived from T cells, B-cell-depleted T cells, or PBMCs.

Original processing methods: Amplification from reference gene primers served as the basis for estimated nucleated cell counts. Libraries were prepared by immunoSEQ multiplex PCR; TCRdb keeps only in-frame clonotypes and omits some of them. The V and J calls and clone size come from that table; D and trimming were worked out from the DNA. The sample includes over 250,000 clones, roughly 87% seen only once; the top ten take roughly 14%. The clonotype originates from a human donor in a cohort sampled during active COVID-19. The gene calls are TRBV11-1 and TRBJ1-3; D unresolved. The sample was peripheral blood. The CDR3 nucleotides are TGTGCCAGCAGCGGCCAGAGGGGAAACACCATATATTTT. This codes for CASSGQRGNTIYF.